The sequence of this T cell receptor (beta chain) was determined in a study of T cell repertoires in cytomegalovirus infection. Turning to the study itself: It can be stated that public TCR beta signatures indicated CMV infection as well as a matching HLA type.

CDR1 is SEHNR, CDR2 FQNEAQ, per germline (reference sequence). V lost 0 bases to trimming and J lost 0 bases, with 7 bases between them. The CDR3 consists of 15 residues. Regarding this clonotype: Its target is not known.

Notes on the study in general: The response measured ex vivo was dominated by TCR beta clonotypes (HLA-C-restricted and CMV-specific).

TCRdb redid the calling of the reads with MiXCR, one entry per CDR3 protein. The sample contains fewer than 350,000 distinct CDR3 sequences, 15% to 20% of which appear only once. The chain uses TRBV7-9 and TRBJ2-3; no reliable D call. Specimen: PBMCs. The source of this sequence is a human donor in good health (CMV status not recorded). Some clones in this sample may be carry-over from other donors' samples. CDR3 region: CASSLAQWSTDTQYF. In DNA form, the CDR3 reads TGTGCCAGCAGCTTAGCACAGTGGAGCACAGATACGCAGTATTTT.